The 17 T cell receptor beta chains presented below share a single source sample, sequenced in a study of early stage breast cancer tumors. Here immunoSEQ multiplex PCR was the method, and the copy in TCRdb shows in-frame clones only, minus some. The sample records around 48,000 clones, over 80% being singletons. Sequenced material: blood. The receptors were gathered from a person aged 65-85 years with breast cancer.

This clone was counted once. The chain carries TRBV10-3 and TRBJ2-3; D uncertain. This CDR3 spans 14 amino acids. V was pared by 6 bases and J by 2 bases, with 12 bases between. Germline V lookup: CDR1 ENHRY, CDR2 SYGVKD. The CDR3, as DNA: TGTGCCATCAGCGATCTAGTTTACACAGATACGCAGTATTTT. Encoded protein: CAISDLVYTDTQYF.

This chain links TRBV5-1 with TRBJ2-7; 11 nucleotides align to TRBD2. Trimming took 4 bases from V and 0 from J; bases not matched to a gene: 3. The CDR3 covers 15 residues. The germline CDR1 and CDR2 sequences are SGHRS and YFSETQ. The CDR3 here is CASSELAGDSYEQYF. CDR3 nucleotide sequence: TGCGCCAGCAGCGAACTAGCGGGAGACTCCTACGAGCAGTACTTC.

The chain links TRBV5-1 to TRBJ2-3; TRBD2 matches 16 bases. The V and J ends lost 5 bases and 10 bases, in that order; junction bases with no gene match: 13. The CDR3 has 17 residues. CDR1 and CDR2 (germline): SGHRS, YFSETQ. The CDR3 here is CASRQGTSGGASSAQYF. CDR3 sequence (DNA): TGCGCCAGCAGGCAAGGGACTAGCGGGGGGGCTTCGAGCGCGCAGTATTTT. Using reference TRBV5-1 and TRBJ2-3 for the parts outside the CDR3, the full variable domain is KAGVTQTPRYLIKTRGQQVTLSCSPISGHRSVSWYQQTPGQGLQFLFEYFSETQRNKGNFPGRFSGRQFSNSRSEMNVSTLELGDSALYLCASRQGTSGGASSAQYFGPGTRLTVL.

V gene TRBV7-2 combines with J gene TRBJ2-3; D gene ambiguous. CDR1 is SGHTA, CDR2 FQGNSA, per germline. The CDR3 has 12 residues. V dropped 8 bases and J dropped 3 bases, with 9 bases sitting between them. The CDR3 region is CASRLETDTQYF. The CDR3 nucleotides are TGTGCCAGCCGGCTAGAGACAGATACGCAGTATTTT.

This clone showed up just once. The CDR3 DNA reads as TGTGCCAGCAGCCAACAAACAGGGGATGGCTACACCTTC. This encodes CASSQQTGDGYTF. The chain recombines TRBV7-9 with TRBJ1-2; 7 nucleotides agree with TRBD1. Germline values: CDR1 SEHNR, CDR2 FQNEAQ (reference sequence). The trim removed 5 bases at V and 6 bases at J, leaving 6 bases unmatched. This CDR3 is built from 13 residues.

The chain recombines TRBV4-1 with TRBJ1-4; D uncertain. Between the trimmed V and J ends, which lost 6 bases and 3 bases, there was a span of 11 bases. In germline, CDR1 is MGHRA, CDR2 YSYEKL. This CDR3 contains 14 residues. The CDR3 region is CASRLGLPNEKLFF. As DNA, the CDR3 is TGCGCCAGCAGACTCGGGTTGCCTAATGAAAAACTGTTTTTT.

The V and J genes are TRBV4-1 and TRBJ2-7, with D possibly being TRBD2 (6 bases). Germline loops: CDR1 MGHRA, CDR2 YSYEKL. The CDR3 has 17 residues. Trimming stripped 0 bases from V and 2 bases from J, with 17 bases between. The CDR3 nucleotides read TGCGCCAGCAGCCAAGATCTGGGGGGTATCGGGACCTACGAGCAGTACTTC. Protein sequence: CASSQDLGGIGTYEQYF.

The chain combines TRBV6-6 with TRBJ1-5, with unresolved D. V lost 6 bases, J lost 6 bases, and 18 bases lay in between. This CDR3 region has 15 residues. CDR1 and CDR2 from the germline V gene are MNHNY and SVGAGI (reference sequence). The CDR3, as DNA: TGTGCCAGCAGCATACTCGAGAAACGGGGTCAGCCCCAGCATTTT. Protein product: CASSILEKRGQPQHF.

The rearrangement joins TRBV7-8 to TRBJ1-3; D is unclear. Trimming took 2 bases from V and 3 from J, leaving 8 bases between them. CDR3 length equals 14 residues. Germline CDR1 and CDR2: SGHVS and FQNEAQ. CDR3 amino acids: CASSLMGSGNTIYF. For the CDR3, the DNA is TGTGCCAGCAGCTTAATGGGCAGTGGAAACACCATATATTTT.

This clone has a handful of counts. V usage is TRBV18 and J usage is TRBJ2-7, with 7 bases lining up with TRBD2. The CDR3 runs 15 residues. Germline trimming cut 3 bases from V and 3 bases from J; bases unmatched to any gene: 8. Germline assignment: CDR1 KGHSH and CDR2 LQKENI. This CDR3 reads CASSPPSGDYYEQYF. In DNA, the CDR3 is TGTGCCAGCTCACCTCCCAGCGGGGACTACTACGAGCAGTACTTC.

The J gene is TRBJ1-5, the V gene TRBV5-1; D remains ambiguous. V was clipped by 1 base and J by 6 bases, with 8 bases between them. Germline CDR1 is SGHRS and CDR2 is YFSETQ. The CDR3 contains 13 residues. The CDR3 loop reads CASSLTGGQPQHF. CDR3 sequence (DNA): TGCGCCAGCAGCTTGACCGGCGGTCAGCCCCAGCATTTT.

This chain joins TRBV6-1 and TRBJ2-3, with a possible D match to TRBD2 (6 bases). V lost 4 bases to trimming and J lost 3 bases, with 8 bases between them. CDR1 is MNHNS, CDR2 SASEGT, per germline. This CDR3 is built from 13 residues. CDR3 nucleotide sequence: TGTGCCAGCAGTGCTGGAGGGACAGATACGCAGTATTTT. Amino acid sequence: CASSAGGTDTQYF.

This chain uses TRBV13 with TRBJ1-1; 7 bases agree with TRBD1. This CDR3 spans 14 amino acids. V lost 5 bases to trimming and J lost 5 bases; unmatched junction nucleotides: 8. Germline V gene data show CDR1 as PRHDT and CDR2 as FYEKMQ (reference sequence). The CDR3 protein is CASSRYRGGTEAFF. DNA for the CDR3: TGTGCCAGCAGCCGTTACAGGGGCGGGACTGAAGCTTTCTTT.

The CDR3 coding sequence is TGCGCCAGCAGCCACCCCCGGACAGGATTCTTGGATGGCTACACCTTC. Translated: CASSHPRTGFLDGYTF. This chain connects TRBV4-1 to TRBJ1-2; TRBD1 matches 7 bases. CDR1 is MGHRA and CDR2 is YSYEKL in the germline V gene. V lost 3 bases and J lost 6; bases outside the gene matches: 13. CDR3 length: 16 residues.

The V and J genes are TRBV10-2 and TRBJ2-5; D is unclear. The CDR3 spans 12 residues. CDR1 is WSHSY, CDR2 SAAADI, per germline. Trimming left V 6 bases short and J 5 bases short, with 10 bases between. CDR3 sequence: CASSAPGETQYF. As DNA, the CDR3 is TGCGCCAGCAGCGCCCCCGGGGAGACCCAGTACTTC.

This chain uses TRBV27 with TRBJ1-3, with 7 bases identical to TRBD1. V gave up 8 bases and J gave up 0 bases; unmatched junction bases: 13. The CDR3 runs 17 residues. CDR1 is MNHEY, CDR2 SMNVEV, per germline (reference sequence). This CDR3 reads CASVCPRGLSSGNTIYF. Here the CDR3 DNA reads TGTGCCAGCGTATGTCCTAGGGGGCTGAGCTCTGGAAACACCATATATTTT.

V is TRBV19 and J is TRBJ2-7; TRBD1 is a possible D gene (6 bases). CDR1 is LNHDA, CDR2 SQIVND, per germline (reference sequence). The CDR3 sequence is 13 residues long. V gave up 7 bases and J gave up 9 bases, with 19 bases separating them. CDR3 protein: CASKDHDVGGQYF. In nucleotides, the CDR3 is TGTGCCAGTAAGGATCATGACGTAGGGGGGCAGTACTTC.